This entry concerns a single T cell receptor beta chain. Antigen unknown. This record comes from a study of T cell responses to AZD1222 COVID-19 vaccine. Study observations and caveats: Reportedly, close to half of spike-specific TCRs are directed against unmutated variant regions. Baseline seropositivity characterized only a handful of AZD1222 recipients.

The CDR3 sequence is 16 residues long. J was trimmed by 4 bases and V by 2 bases; bases with no gene match: 7. Germline-derived CDR1 and CDR2 are GTSNPN and SVGIG (reference sequence). The method was immunoSEQ multiplex PCR; TCRdb's version includes in-frame clones alone and lacks a portion of them. The table shows some 90,000 clones, with 85% to 90% occurring only once. The rearrangement uses TRBV30 and TRBJ2-3; 12 bases are shared with TRBD1. This TCR was sampled from an adult who received the AZD1222 COVID-19 vaccine. The sample in question was peripheral blood, obtained 28 days after the second AZD1222 dose. The CDR3, as DNA: TGTGCCTGGAGTCCCCCCGGGACAGGGGGCTCAGATACGCAGTATTTT. Encoded protein: CAWSPPGTGGSDTQYF.